This T cell receptor (beta chain) emerged from a study of somatic mutations in cytotoxic T cells in rheumatoid arthritis (dated by TCRdb to about 2017). With respect to the entire study: Patient peripheral blood (about 30 ml EDTA) was drawn right after diagnosis and before any treatment started. A FACSAria II or Sony SH800 was used to flow-sort some V beta antibody-stained T-cell populations at nearly 100% purity, and TCRB sequencing was also done on sorted V beta1+ cells. In newly diagnosed rheumatoid arthritis without treatment, the study examined if expanded CD8+ T-cell clones harbor somatic mutations, relying on TCRB deep sequencing to characterize clonality. For roughly 61 rheumatoid arthritis patients and fewer than 25 healthy controls, TCRB deep sequencing was carried out. Patients and controls did not essentially differ in median age, which was nearly identical between the groups.

Positive magnetic bead selection on an AutoMACS was used to isolate CD4+ and CD8+ cells, with flow cytometry used to check purity. Initial screening for clonal expansions relied on flow cytometry with a TCR V beta antibody panel, after which sorted CD8+ fractions underwent TCRB deep sequencing for characterization. Ficoll-Paque PLUS density gradient separation was used to isolate peripheral blood mononuclear cells. DNA from CD4-enriched, CD8-enriched or PBMC samples was extracted using Nucleospin Tissue or Tissue XS kits and then quantified on a Qubit 2.0 fluorometer. The immunoSEQ assay was applied to genomic DNA for TCRB CDR3 sequencing. The original pipeline was this. Published virus-specific TCRB sequences were compared with patient CD8+ clones larger than 1%, and only a few matches were found. The analyses included only productive TCRB rearrangements. Defining a clone by its unique TCRB CDR3 sequence, the study calculated clonality as a productive clonality index derived from Shannon entropy. To calculate repertoire overlap between two samples, the template counts of each clone were considered relative to each sample's total templates. V-gene usage measured by flow cytometry correlated with TCRB sequencing V-gene usage, with a Spearman r of around 0.62. TCRdb's version of the immuneACCESS table is confined to in-frame rearrangements and falls short of the full clone set. An unresolved V gene accounts for under half of the shortfall where checked; the remainder is of unknown origin. That table is the source of V, J and clone size, and D and trimming were worked out from the DNA. For this sample there are under 20,000 clones; approximately 84% appear just once. The top ten hold about 10% of the sample.

General findings and caveats noted by the study authors: No adjustment for multiple comparisons was made for the slight TRBV07 underrepresentation in patients. In about an eighth of the roughly 65 patients, more than 20% of CD8+ cells belonged to the largest CD8+ clone, while several identical CD8+ TCRB sequences were shared between blood and synovial fluid. Rheumatoid arthritis patients and age-matched healthy controls did not significantly differ in CD8+ T-cell clonality. The antigen targets of the expanded CD8+ clones were unknown, and absence from virus-specific databases did not rule out viral specificity. CD8+ clonality increased with age in patients (Spearman r ~ 0.49) but not in healthy controls.

CDR1 and CDR2, looked up from the germline V gene, are SGHRS and YFSETQ. Cut back by 0 bases and 3 bases, the V and J ends lie 15 bases apart. The CDR3 goes from the cysteine to the phenylalanine over 16 residues. Only CDR3 DNA is held: 48 bases, read in frame from base 1. As regards this clone: Its antigen remains unidentified. No base-level quality is on record; no much larger clone is a single base apart.

Recombination connected TRBV5-1 to TRBJ1-1; a tentative D call is TRBD1 (5 bases match). Sequencing used CD8+ T cells sorted from blood. This TCR was recovered from an adult with rheumatoid arthritis. The CDR3 amino acid sequence is: CASSLAKGPGYTEAFF. The sequence in DNA is TGCGCCAGCAGCTTGGCCAAGGGCCCAGGGTACACTGAAGCTTTCTTT.